Listed here is a single T cell receptor (beta chain). What it binds is unknown. Expressed TCRB transcripts were sequenced after all isolated RNA was converted to cDNA. Clones were sequenced by immunoSEQ multiplex PCR, and TCRdb holds only the in-frame ones, with some missing. The sample contains about 370,000 clones, about 14% of which appear only once. Each donor gave one heparinised blood draw averaging around 120 mL. This CDR3 region has 16 residues. After removal of 4 bases from V and 1 base from J, the junction contained 6 bases not matched to a gene. CDR1 and CDR2 from the germline V gene are LGHNA and YNFKEQ. These data belong to a study of beta chain features in type 1 diabetes. Findings and caveats of the study: Equally in patients and controls, PCR might preferentially amplify shorter templates. There was a moderate but significant shortening of TCRB CDR3s in all four CD4+ subsets of Type 1 diabetes patients.

The chain uses TRBV4-2 and TRBJ2-2; 7 positions match TRBD2. The sample comprised naive CD4+ T cells from blood. The TCR was taken from a woman in her late teens or twenties in good health. The CDR3: CASSLLAGENTGELFF. Written as DNA, the CDR3 is TGTGCCAGCAGCCTATTAGCGGGCGAGAACACCGGGGAGCTGTTTTTT.